This is a list of T cell receptor beta chains from one sample in a study of CD8 T cells in Susac syndrome. MiXCR was run by TCRdb on the immunoSEQ multiplex PCR reads, yielding one entry per CDR3 protein. The sample has about 180,000 distinct CDR3 sequences, around 94% seen once. The sequencing sample was made of CD4+ T cells from PBMCs. These receptors all stem from a human donor with Susac syndrome. CDR3s include the opening cysteine and the closing phenylalanine or tryptophan. The D gene is left open where the match is weak. Clone size is shown for a subset of rows, as once, few, many or a class of expanded clone.

V	D	J	size	DNA	CDR3
TRBV6-1	TRBD2	TRBJ2-7	.	TGTGCCAGCAGCATCTTGTTAGCGGGAGGCCGAACCTACGAGCAGTACTTC	CASSILLAGGRTYEQYF
TRBV3-1	.	TRBJ2-3	once	TGTGCCAGCAGCTCAACAATGGATACGCAGTATTTT	CASSSTMDTQYF
TRBV4-3	TRBD2	TRBJ2-1	.	TGCGCCAGCAGCCAAGATAGTACAGCGGGAGGATGGAATGAGCAGTTCTTC	CASSQDSTAGGWNEQFF
TRBV11-1	.	TRBJ2-7	.	TGTGCCAGCAGCTTTTATTACGAGCAGTACTTC	CASSFYYEQYF
TRBV12-3/TRBV12-4	TRBD1	TRBJ1-2	.	TGTGCCAGCAGTAAACAGGGGTATGGCTACACCTTC	CASSKQGYGYTF
TRBV5-1	.	TRBJ2-1	.	TGCGCCAGCAGCTTGTTAGGGACCCATTCGGGGGAGCAGTTCTTC	CASSLLGTHSGEQFF
TRBV12-3/TRBV12-4	.	TRBJ2-2	.	TGTGCCAGCAGTCTGGACGAGATGAACACCGGGGAGCTGTTTTTT	CASSLDEMNTGELFF
TRBV7-2	.	TRBJ2-5	.	TGTGCCAGCAGCTTAGAAGTTCGGGCAGACCAAGAGACCCAGTACTTC	CASSLEVRADQETQYF
TRBV20-1	.	TRBJ1-5	.	TGCAGTGCTAGAGATGAGGGTAACCAGCCCCAGCATTTT	CSARDEGNQPQHF
TRBV7-9	.	TRBJ1-2	.	TGTGCCAGCAGCTTCGGGGAGCGCCCTCACTATGGCTACACCTTC	CASSFGERPHYGYTF
TRBV28	.	TRBJ2-3	.	TGTGCCAGCAGTTTAAATCCCACAGATACGCAGTATTTT	CASSLNPTDTQYF
TRBV2	.	TRBJ1-4	.	TGTGCCAGCCGGGAGGGGGGCCGGGAAAAACTGTTTTTT	CASREGGREKLFF
TRBV7-2	TRBD2	TRBJ2-7	.	TGTGCCAGCAGCGCAAGCGGGAGGGCCAAATCCTACGAGCAGTACTTC	CASSASGRAKSYEQYF
TRBV28	.	TRBJ1-5	.	TGTGCCAGCAGCGTTACCAATCAGTCCCAGCATTTT	CASSVTNQSQHF
TRBV29-1	.	TRBJ1-1	.	TGCAGCGTTGAAGACAGGGGTCGGGCGAACACTGAAGCTTTCTTT	CSVEDRGRANTEAFF
TRBV20-1	.	TRBJ1-4	.	TGCAGTGCCAACGACAGAAATAATGAAAAACTGTTTTTT	CSANDRNNEKLFF
TRBV5-1	TRBD2	TRBJ2-7	.	TGCGCCAGCTGCGGGGGGTTAGACTACGAGCAGTACTTC	CASCGGLDYEQYF
TRBV18	.	TRBJ1-1	.	TGTGCCAGCTCACCCCTCTTAGACACCACTGAAGCTTTCTTT	CASSPLLDTTEAFF
TRBV7-9	TRBD1	TRBJ2-2	.	TGTGCCAGCACCCCTAGGACAGGGAACACCGGGGAGCTGTTTTTT	CASTPRTGNTGELFF
TRBV20-1	.	TRBJ1-6	.	TGCAGTGCTAGAGAAACTGGGGGGGCAGTCAATTCACCCCTCCACTTT	CSARETGGAVNSPLHF
TRBV29-1	TRBD1	TRBJ2-3	.	TGCAGCGAGCGGGACAGGGGGACAGATACGCAGTATTTT	CSERDRGTDTQYF
TRBV7-9	.	TRBJ1-3	once	TGTGCCAGCAGCTTAGCAACGGACGCTCAGACGGGCATATATTTT	CASSLATDAQTGIYF